Reported below is one T cell receptor beta chain. A single count supports this clone. The antigen it binds to is not known. Base qualities are not at hand, and no much larger clone is one base apart. Using the deep immunoSEQ assay, TCR CDR3 regions were amplified from genomic DNA by multiplex PCR. Extracted genomic DNA from each cell subset was spread evenly across all wells of several immunoSEQ 96-well plates, with each plate serving as a replicate. For sorted subsets, approximately 210 ng genomic DNA, equal to 30,000 or so T cell genomes, was loaded into each replicate PCR. The purified libraries were quantified using a Qubit 3.0 fluorometer, sized with a Bioanalyzer 2100, and then quantified again using the KAPA Library Quantification kit. A separate single-read 150-cycle Illumina NextSeq 550 flow cell was used to sequence each immunoSEQ 96-well plate. On the authors' methods: Because the immunoSEQ output included only junctional sequences and no quality scores, the filtering could not be the same as the filtering used for full-length reads. Sequences were annotated with PyIR, a Python wrapper for IgBLAST v1.9, using IMGT germline references to assign V/J genes and CDR3. Any read was removed if the V/J assignment was weak (E-value above 1e-6), the CDR3 was missing, or the read contained stop codons, out-of-frame junctions, or ambiguous translated residues. V3J clonotypes were defined as sequences sharing an identical inferred V gene, J gene, and CDR3 amino acid sequence. The percentage overlap between two repertoires was calculated by dividing the number of shared unique clonotypes by the size of the smaller repertoire. Repertoire richness was assessed with RTK rarefaction, the Chao1 estimator, and Recon v2.1 estimates of unobserved clonotypes. Generation probabilities were computed with OLGA for all TCRbeta clonotypes obtained by the gDNA method from several donors. TCRdb holds this immuneACCESS table with in-frame rearrangements only. Some clones are missing; in checked studies, unresolved V genes explain under half, and the rest has no known cause. The V and J calls and clone size are taken from that table; D and trimming were inferred from the DNA. Here the sample has 550,000 to 700,000 clones; around 73% occur a single time. The ten largest clones capture roughly 2% of the sample.

The sample is drawn from a study of shared clonotypes between healthy human individuals (dated by TCRdb to the early 2020s). With respect to the entire study: A couple of women and three men aged 18 to 49 years were included in the cohort. For each donor, three plates each were used for CD4 naive and CD4 memory, two plates were used for CD8 naive, and one plate was used for CD8 memory. Per donor, leukapheresis produced somewhere between about 0.8 and 9 billion PBMCs. To increase sequencing depth and limit assay-specific biases, different laboratories used diverse techniques to prepare libraries and sequence TCR repertoires. The study deeply sequenced blood TCR repertoires of 5 or 6 healthy adults to estimate repertoire size and the extent of clonotype sharing between individuals. Broader findings and caveats from the paper: Pairwise subsampling led to the expectation that sequencing depth would affect the degree of clonotype sharing among donors. Larger estimated clonotype richness was generally found for naive subsets than for memory subsets. When several donors were compared, the shared fraction of clonotypes was around 5% for naive CD4, less than 4% for naive CD8, more than 2% for memory CD4, and 0.4% for memory CD8. Higher generation probabilities were observed for clonotypes shared by all four sorted-subset donors than for non-shared clonotypes. Sampling was restricted to blood, and TCR repertoires in tissue are likely to differ from TCR repertoires in blood. Because the study included only a small number of donors, the genetic and exposure-history diversity represented was limited. Even with the large sequencing depth, rarefaction of the sorted-subset datasets indicated that sequencing was incomplete.

The donors were healthy, HIV-negative adults who had no recently reported acute infections or vaccinations. Every donor was a Caucasian adult living in Nashville, Tennessee, USA. CD4+ T cells were enriched by magnetic negative selection; naive cells were then positively selected on CD45RA, and the negative fraction formed the memory subset. After blood collection by leukapheresis, PBMCs were isolated using Ficoll-Histopaque density gradient centrifugation and then cryopreserved in the vapor phase of liquid nitrogen. Analytical flow cytometry was used to check the purity and quantity of every magnetically sorted T cell population. Genomic DNA was isolated from every sorted fraction and measured by UV absorbance on a Nanodrop 2000c. CDR1 and CDR2 (LNHNV, YYDKDF) derive from the germline V gene (reference sequence). The CDR3 runs 13 residues from the cysteine to the phenylalanine. The kept DNA is CDR3 alone, 39 bases in frame from the first base. Trimming removed 4 bases from V and 2 bases from J, leaving 5 bases between the germline ends.

Material: memory CD4+ T cells sorted from blood. The cell subset or site tag for this specimen amounts to: CD45RA-negative fraction. The receptor chain draws on TRBV15 and TRBJ2-2; there is no confident call for the D gene. The sequence derives from a woman aged 25 to 39 in good health. In nucleotide form, the sequence is TGTGCCACCAGCAAATTCAACACCGGGGAGCTGTTTTTT. Its protein product is CATSKFNTGELFF.